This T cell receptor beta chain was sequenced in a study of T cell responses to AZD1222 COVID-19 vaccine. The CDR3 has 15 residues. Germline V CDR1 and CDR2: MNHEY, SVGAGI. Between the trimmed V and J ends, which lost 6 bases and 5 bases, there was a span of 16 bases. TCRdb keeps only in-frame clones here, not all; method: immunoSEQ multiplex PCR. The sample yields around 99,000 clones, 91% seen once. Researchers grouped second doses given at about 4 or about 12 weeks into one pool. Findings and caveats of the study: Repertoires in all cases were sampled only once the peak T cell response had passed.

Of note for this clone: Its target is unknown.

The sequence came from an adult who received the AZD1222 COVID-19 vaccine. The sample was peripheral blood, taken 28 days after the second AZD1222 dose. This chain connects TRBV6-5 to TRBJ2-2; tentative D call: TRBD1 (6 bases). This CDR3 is CASSRDNRKTGELFF. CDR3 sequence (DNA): TGTGCCAGCAGCCGGGACAATAGGAAAACCGGGGAGCTGTTTTTT.